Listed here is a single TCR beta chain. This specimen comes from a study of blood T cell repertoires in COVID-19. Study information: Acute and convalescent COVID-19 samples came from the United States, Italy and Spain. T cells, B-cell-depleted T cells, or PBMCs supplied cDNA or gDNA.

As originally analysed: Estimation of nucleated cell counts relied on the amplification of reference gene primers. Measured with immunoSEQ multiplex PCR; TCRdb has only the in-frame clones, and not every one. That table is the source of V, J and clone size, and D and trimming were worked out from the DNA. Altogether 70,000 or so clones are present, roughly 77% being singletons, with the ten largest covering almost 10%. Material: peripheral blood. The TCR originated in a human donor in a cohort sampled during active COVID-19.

The CDR3 coding sequence is TGCAGCGTTGAAGTAGGACAAGTTCAGTACTTC. It specifies CSVEVGQVQYF. The rearrangement links TRBV29-1 to TRBJ2-7, with a weak D call TRBD1 (5 bases). The CDR3 totals 11 residues. CDR1 is SQVTM, CDR2 ANQGSEA, per germline. V dropped 1 base and J dropped 10 bases, with 11 bases sitting between them.